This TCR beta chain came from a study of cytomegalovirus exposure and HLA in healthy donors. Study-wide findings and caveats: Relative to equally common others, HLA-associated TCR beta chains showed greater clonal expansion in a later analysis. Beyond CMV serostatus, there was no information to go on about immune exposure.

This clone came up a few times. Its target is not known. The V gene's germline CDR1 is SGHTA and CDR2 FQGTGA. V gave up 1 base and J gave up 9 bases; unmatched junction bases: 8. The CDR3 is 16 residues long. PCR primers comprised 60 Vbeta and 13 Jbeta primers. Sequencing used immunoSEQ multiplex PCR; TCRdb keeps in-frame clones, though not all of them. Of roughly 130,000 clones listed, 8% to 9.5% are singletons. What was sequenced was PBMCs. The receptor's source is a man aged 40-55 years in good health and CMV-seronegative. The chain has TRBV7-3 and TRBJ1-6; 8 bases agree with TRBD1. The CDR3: CASSLRGTGTGSPLHF. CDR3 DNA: TGTGCCAGCAGCTTAAGGGGGACAGGAACAGGTTCACCCCTCCACTTT.